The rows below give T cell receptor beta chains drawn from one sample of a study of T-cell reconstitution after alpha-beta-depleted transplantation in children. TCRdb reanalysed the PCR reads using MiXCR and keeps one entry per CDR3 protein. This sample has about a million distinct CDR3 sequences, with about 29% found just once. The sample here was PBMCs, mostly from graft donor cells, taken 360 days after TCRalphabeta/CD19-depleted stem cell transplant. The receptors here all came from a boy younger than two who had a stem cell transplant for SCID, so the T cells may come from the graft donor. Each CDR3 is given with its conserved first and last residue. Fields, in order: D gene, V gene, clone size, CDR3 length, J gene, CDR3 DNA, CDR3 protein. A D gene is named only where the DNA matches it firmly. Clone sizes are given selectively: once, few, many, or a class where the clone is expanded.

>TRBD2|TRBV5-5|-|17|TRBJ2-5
TGTGCCAGCAGCGAAGGACCGGGACTAGCGGGGGGCCTTACCTTAGACTTC
CASSEGPGLAGGLTLDF
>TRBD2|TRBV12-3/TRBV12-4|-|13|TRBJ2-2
TGTGCCAGCAGTCCGGGACTAGCCGGGGAGCTGTTTTTT
CASSPGLAGELFF
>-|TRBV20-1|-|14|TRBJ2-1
TGCAGTGCTCGCGGGGACACTCGGTACAATGAGCAGTTCTTC
CSARGDTRYNEQFF
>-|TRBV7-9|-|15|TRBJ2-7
TGTGCCAGCAGCATCCCGGAGGTAACCACCTACGAGCAGTACTTC
CASSIPEVTTYEQYF
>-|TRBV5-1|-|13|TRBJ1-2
TGCGCCAGCAGCTCCAGGGGACCCTATGGCTACACCTTC
CASSSRGPYGYTF
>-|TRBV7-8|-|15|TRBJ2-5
TGTGCCAGCAGCCCCTTCGGTCGCTCCCAAGAGACCCAGTACTTC
CASSPFGRSQETQYF
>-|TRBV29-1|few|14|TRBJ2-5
TGCAGCGCGAGACAGGCGGCATACCAAGAGACCCAGTACTTC
CSARQAAYQETQYF
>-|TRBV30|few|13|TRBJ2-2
TGTGCCTTTTCCAGACAGCTCCGCGGGGAGCTGTTTTTT
CAFSRQLRGELFF
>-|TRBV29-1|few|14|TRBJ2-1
TGCAGTACATCGGTTTTGGCCGGGGACAATGAGCAGTTCTTC
CSTSVLAGDNEQFF
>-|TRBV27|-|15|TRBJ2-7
TGTGCCAGCAGTGTAACAGGGCCCGTGGGTTACGAGCAGTACTTC
CASSVTGPVGYEQYF
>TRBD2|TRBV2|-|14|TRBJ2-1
TGTGCCAGCAAACGCGGGCCCCGGGGGGATGAGCAGTTCTTC
CASKRGPRGDEQFF
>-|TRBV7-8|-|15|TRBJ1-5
TGTGCCAGCAGCTCCGGGATTTATAGCAATCAGCCCCAGCATTTT
CASSSGIYSNQPQHF
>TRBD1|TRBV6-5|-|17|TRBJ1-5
TGTGCCAGCAGTTTTGTCCCCTGGACAGGTCAGAGGCAGCCCCAGCATTTT
CASSFVPWTGQRQPQHF
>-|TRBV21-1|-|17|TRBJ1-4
TGTGCCAGCAGCAAAATCGGCTCGGGAGCAACTAATGAAAAACTGTTTTTT
CASSKIGSGATNEKLFF
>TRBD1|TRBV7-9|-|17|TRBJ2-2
TGTGCCAGCAGCTACCCCCCGACAGGGGCGAACACCGGGGAGCTGTTTTTT
CASSYPPTGANTGELFF
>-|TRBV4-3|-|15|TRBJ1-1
TGCGCCAGCAGCCAAGAGGATGGGGGGCTCACTGAAGCTTTCTTT
CASSQEDGGLTEAFF
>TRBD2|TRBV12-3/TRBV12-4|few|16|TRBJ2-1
TGTGCCAGCAGCCGTCTTCGAGCGGGGACCTACAATGAGCAGTTCTTC
CASSRLRAGTYNEQFF
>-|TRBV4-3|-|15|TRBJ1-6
TGCGCCAGCAGCCAAGATGGTTGGGGGAATTCACCCCTCCACTTT
CASSQDGWGNSPLHF
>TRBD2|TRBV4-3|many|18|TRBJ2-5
TGCGCCAGCAGCCAAGAGGGGACTAGCGGGAGAAGACAAGAGACCCAGTACTTC
CASSQEGTSGRRQETQYF
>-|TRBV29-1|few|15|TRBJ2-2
TGCAGCGCTGTCCCGCTCCATACGAACACCGGGGAGCTGTTTTTT
CSAVPLHTNTGELFF
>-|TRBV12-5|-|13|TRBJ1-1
TGTGCTAGTGGTGACCTCGGGCCCTTTGAAGCTTTCTTT
CASGDLGPFEAFF
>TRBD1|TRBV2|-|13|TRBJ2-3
TGTGCCAGCAGAAGGACAGGGGGCATGACGCAGTATTTT
CASRRTGGMTQYF
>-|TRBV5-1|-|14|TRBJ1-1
TGCGCCAGCAGGAGGGGCGGACAAAACACTGAAGCTTTCTTT
CASRRGGQNTEAFF
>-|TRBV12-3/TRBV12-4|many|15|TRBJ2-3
TGTGCCAGCAGCCGGGGTGCTTGGCCCACAGATACGCAGTATTTT
CASSRGAWPTDTQYF
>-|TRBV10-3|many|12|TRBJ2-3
TGTGCCATCAGTGAGAGCAGAGATACGCAGTATTTT
CAISESRDTQYF
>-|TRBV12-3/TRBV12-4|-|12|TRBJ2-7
TGTGCCAGCAGTTTATCGCGGTCCGAGCAGTACTTC
CASSLSRSEQYF
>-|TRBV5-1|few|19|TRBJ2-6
TGCGCCAGCAGCTTGTGGGGGAGACAGTTTTCCTCTGGGGCCAACGTCCTGACTTTC
CASSLWGRQFSSGANVLTF
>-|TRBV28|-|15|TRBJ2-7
TGTGCCAGCAGTTATCGGGGGCTGACAGGTTCCGAGCAGTACTTC
CASSYRGLTGSEQYF
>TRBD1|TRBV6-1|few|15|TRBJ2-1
TGTGCCACCATGTCGTCAGGACAGGGTCTCAATGAGCAGTTCTTC
CATMSSGQGLNEQFF
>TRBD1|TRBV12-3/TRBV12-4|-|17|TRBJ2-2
TGTGCCAGCAGACCACCGGGACAGGGGAGGGGTACCGGGGAGCTGTTTTTT
CASRPPGQGRGTGELFF
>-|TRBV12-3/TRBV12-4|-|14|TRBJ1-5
TGTGCCAGCAACACAGGGTATGAATTTCAGCCCCAGCATTTT
CASNTGYEFQPQHF
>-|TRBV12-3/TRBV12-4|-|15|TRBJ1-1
TGTGCCAGCAGGGCTACCAATCGACCGAACACTGAAGCTTTCTTT
CASRATNRPNTEAFF
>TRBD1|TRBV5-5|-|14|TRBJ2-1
TGTGCCAGCAGAAGACAGGGGGCGGTCAATGAGCAGTTCTTC
CASRRQGAVNEQFF